Listed below are T cell receptor beta chains from one sample, sequenced in a study of beta chain features in type 1 diabetes. Profiled with immunoSEQ multiplex PCR; TCRdb holds only in-frame clones, not every one. The sample shows 220,000 or so clones, more than 65% of them seen only once. Sequenced input: naive CD4+ T cells from blood. Receptors were obtained from a man aged 25 to 45 in good health. Both conserved end residues are trimmed from each CDR3.

cdr3_aa | v_call
SVGDFEAF | TRBV29-1
ASSLIGGLTYEQY | TRBV27
AWRPYRDYYEQY | TRBV30
ASSPWGPETSTDTQY | TRBV13
ASSFDREQF | TRBV7-2
SVKTGTDTQY | TRBV29-1
AWSASLGYT | TRBV30
SVEALAADTQY | TRBV29-1
ASSGTPEETQY | TRBV10-2
ASSPVGLAGPNEQF | TRBV9
ASSGTRGYT | TRBV25-1
SVDLGNTEAF | TRBV29-1
SVEEIWDGPQY | TRBV29-1
ASSLFRGTSTDTQY | TRBV7-2
ASSVEPLAGASDEQF | TRBV9
ASSHRTGYNEQF | TRBV14
AWGGGGLQETQY | TRBV30
AIGGVQETQY | TRBV10-3
ASSPWAVGEQF | TRBV9
AWSGPGRTNYGYT | TRBV30
ASSVGGTYNEQF | TRBV9
ATSRRTGWDNEQF | TRBV15
ASSYTDWEF | TRBV2
ASSKGESSGANVLT | TRBV2
ASSSRTSGQETQY | TRBV7-2
SVEPGQADSYNEQF | TRBV29-1
ASSLPTGFSYEQY | TRBV7-2
ASSLVGGEETQY | TRBV7-7
ASSEQTASYNEQF | TRBV2
ASRPVPGGRADNEQF | TRBV5-1
SVARTSGYNEQF | TRBV29-1
ASSPPSKETQY | TRBV18
AWKTEYYGYT | TRBV30
ASSLGTGKTDTQY | TRBV7-2
ASRFRDSNTGELF | TRBV7-2
ASSLGPTPGDTQY | TRBV5-1
AWDGTSGSADTQY | TRBV30
AWSVVLARYNEQF | TRBV30
SVRGRVTDTQY | TRBV29-1
ASSQDLSGAYNEQF | TRBV4-2
ASSERLAGDNEQF | TRBV25-1
ASSPPNSRETQY | TRBV18
ASSPSGAPTYEQY | TRBV7-9
SVAASGSSYEQY | TRBV29-1
ASSLEGWYLETQY | TRBV7-2
ASSESGLAKETQY | TRBV10-2
ASSLTLAGGHEQF | TRBV4-1
ASSGRINSPLH | TRBV25-1